Listed below are T cell receptor beta chains from one sample, sequenced in a study of T cell responses to AZD1222 COVID-19 vaccine. The data were produced by immunoSEQ multiplex PCR, yet TCRdb's version contains in-frame clones alone and is incomplete. The table shows roughly 150,000 clones, with 88% occurring only once. Sequenced material: peripheral blood, taken after recovery from COVID-19. These receptors all stem from an adult who had recovered from COVID-19. Each CDR3 is given with its conserved first and last residue. D genes are given only for firm matches. Size is omitted from some rows. Given values are once, few, many or a class for expanded clones.

j_call,d_call,cdr3_length,clone_size,v_call,cdr3_aa,cdr3_nt
TRBJ1-1,TRBD1,18,.,TRBV11-2,CASSYGSGTGGADTEAFF,TGTGCCAGCAGCTACGGATCCGGGACAGGGGGCGCGGACACTGAAGCTTTCTTT
TRBJ1-2,.,17,once,TRBV7-2,CASSPPRGDQDNYGYTF,TGTGCCAGCAGCCCCCCGAGGGGGGATCAGGATAACTATGGCTACACCTTC
TRBJ2-7,.,15,.,TRBV4-3,CASSQVWGAPYEQYF,TGCGCCAGCAGCCAGGTGTGGGGAGCCCCCTACGAGCAGTACTTC
TRBJ1-3,TRBD1,14,.,TRBV7-7,CASSPDRVGNTIYF,TGTGCCAGCAGCCCGGACAGGGTCGGAAACACCATATATTTT
TRBJ2-1,.,10,.,TRBV5-8,CASSLDEQFF,TGTGCCAGCAGCTTGGATGAGCAGTTCTTC
TRBJ1-1,.,14,.,TRBV5-4,CASSSPDPEAEAFF,TGTGCCAGCAGCTCCCCCGACCCTGAAGCTGAAGCTTTCTTT
TRBJ2-1,TRBD2,15,.,TRBV20-1,CSASGLAGRYNEQFF,TGCAGTGCAAGTGGACTAGCGGGGCGTTACAATGAGCAGTTCTTC
TRBJ1-2,.,12,.,TRBV20-1,CSASFDHYGYTF,TGCAGTGCTAGTTTCGACCACTATGGCTACACCTTC
TRBJ2-2,.,15,.,TRBV6-5,CASSYDHTNTGELFF,TGTGCCAGCAGTTACGATCATACGAACACCGGGGAGCTGTTTTTT
TRBJ2-7,.,15,.,TRBV2,CASSPNREVPHEQYF,TGTGCCAGCAGCCCAAACAGGGAGGTCCCCCACGAGCAGTACTTC
TRBJ2-1,TRBD2,15,.,TRBV7-9,CASRPPGLAGNEQFF,TGTGCCAGCAGACCGCCGGGACTAGCGGGAAATGAGCAGTTCTTC
TRBJ2-2,.,14,.,TRBV19,CASSYPLGTGELFF,TGTGCCAGTAGTTACCCCCTGGGGACCGGGGAGCTGTTTTTT
TRBJ2-7,.,14,many,TRBV7-9,CASSLDWTTYEQYF,TGTGCCAGCAGCTTAGACTGGACTACCTACGAGCAGTACTTC